This T cell receptor (beta chain) was sequenced during a study of brain T cells in children with intractable seizures. Repertoires were generated with immunoSEQ multiplex PCR, while TCRdb's copy carries only in-frame clones and drops some. In the table there are tens of thousands of clones, around 93% of which are singletons. Germline CDR1 reads SGHAT; CDR2 reads FQNNGV. There are 16 residues in the CDR3. V lost 2 bases and J lost 2, with 14 bases in between. The sequenced cases were selected for having the highest brain T cell transcript signatures. Before surgery, patients took at least one anti-epileptic drug. About this clone itself: The target antigen is unknown.

The study, taken as a whole, reports: HCMV serostatus was not known, and viral specificity came from CDR3 similarity only. Pre- and post-surgery blood differed in depth, so pre-surgery absences may be undersampling.

V usage is TRBV11-2 and J usage is TRBJ2-3, with D perhaps given as TRBD1 or TRBD2 (5 bases each). The sequence derives from a boy in the first two years of life with tuberous sclerosis and intractable seizures. Specimen: peripheral blood, collected at surgery. CDR3: CASSLLLRGFTDTQYF. The CDR3, as DNA: TGTGCCAGCAGCTTACTTCTTCGGGGCTTCACAGATACGCAGTATTTT.